The T cell receptor (beta chain) described here comes from a study of T cell repertoires in cytomegalovirus infection. Overall study context: In public TCR beta signatures, there were indications of both CMV infection and matching HLA type. Study-wide results and limits: Of the TCR beta families, the public ones yielded a cumulative frequency that identified carriers of CMV plus the relevant HLA. HLA-C-restricted CMV-specific TCR beta clonotypes were dominant in the ex vivo response.

The V gene end was trimmed by 5 bases and the J gene end by 6 bases; junction bases not matched to a gene: 10. Germline V gene data show CDR1 as SEHNR and CDR2 as FQNEAQ (reference sequence). The CDR3 covers 15 residues. MiXCR was run by TCRdb on the reads, yielding one entry per CDR3 protein. Of a few hundred thousand distinct CDR3 sequences in the sample, 22% were seen once. This clonotype was detected a few times. The antigen is not known. The sample consisted of CD8+ T cells from PBMCs. The sequence was collected from a human donor in good health (CMV status not recorded). Some clones in this sample may be carry-over from other donors' samples. The chain links TRBV7-9 to TRBJ2-1; 7 bases are shared with TRBD2. CDR3 loop: CASSLKTSKVNEQFF. The DNA for the CDR3 is TGTGCCAGCAGCCTGAAGACTAGCAAGGTCAATGAGCAGTTCTTC.